This T cell receptor (beta chain) emerged from a study of CD8 T cells in Susac syndrome. When the RNA was reverse transcribed, random hexamers were used with an input of roughly 0.5 to 1 ug. An immunoSEQ multiplex PCR generated amplified TCR beta CDR3 products spanning 54 Vbeta and 13 Jbeta. TCRdb analysed the immunoSEQ multiplex PCR reads with MiXCR anew, one entry per CDR3 protein. The sample lists under 150,000 distinct CDR3 sequences; around 94% were seen once. V was clipped by 5 bases and J by 8 bases; unmatched bases: 5. There are 13 residues in the CDR3. CDR1 is MNHNY and CDR2 is SVGAGI in the germline V gene (reference sequence). Relapsing-remitting disease, either stable or active, was present in the multiple sclerosis controls, who were treatment-naive patients.

Sequences were obtained from CD4+ T cells from PBMCs. The sequence was obtained from a human donor with multiple sclerosis. This rearrangement joins TRBV6-6 to TRBJ2-1, with 8 bases matching TRBD2. Written as DNA, the CDR3 is TGTGCCAGCAGTGCGACTAGCGCGGATGAGCAGTTCTTC. Residues: CASSATSADEQFF.